This entry is about one T cell receptor beta chain. Its antigen is currently unknown. Other DNA sequences in this specimen translate into the identical CDR3. Data came from immunoSEQ multiplex PCR; TCRdb stores just in-frame clones and leaves some out. The sample records over 100,000 clones, almost 90% being singletons. This specimen comes from a study of cytomegalovirus exposure and HLA in healthy donors. For the study at large: The 120 or so validation repertoires were produced on the same platform as the 670 or so repertoires of the first cohort. This was reported in a later analysis.

Study-wide points: In a later analysis, first-cohort TCR clusters were found to tend to co-occur in the 130 or so validation repertoires.

The CDR3 spans 12 residues. The V end was cut by 0 bases, the J end by 4 bases, with 6 bases between. Germline CDR1 reads GTSNPN; CDR2 reads SVGIG (reference sequence). Separate from the roughly 700-subject first cohort, the 120-subject validation cohort was the one that the donors belonged to. Sequencing was performed on PBMCs. The receptor's source is a woman aged 18-30 years in good health and CMV-seronegative. The chain links TRBV30 to TRBJ1-2; D is perhaps TRBD1 (6 bases). CDR3 coding DNA: TGTGCCTGGAGTGTACAGGGCTATGGCTACACCTTC. This translates into CAWSVQGYGYTF.